This TCR beta chain was sequenced for a study of cytomegalovirus exposure and HLA in healthy donors. Study information: Genetic ancestry analysis placed under 90% of the 350 to 500 donors that were genotyped in the Caucasian-associated cluster.

PCR involved 60 Vbeta and 13 Jbeta primers. Here immunoSEQ multiplex PCR was the method, and the copy in TCRdb shows in-frame clones only, minus some. The sample consists of approximately 290,000 clones, about four fifths of them appearing once. This CDR3 spans 12 amino acids. Deletions cut 3 bases from V and 4 bases from J, with 6 bases between. The germline V gene encodes CDR1 SNHLY and CDR2 FYNNEI. The source of this sequence is a girl aged 2 to 10 in good health and CMV-seronegative. The rearrangement joins TRBV2 to TRBJ1-1; no reliable D call. Sequencing was carried out using PBMCs. In nucleotides, the CDR3 is TGTGCCAGCAGTGACACCGGCACTGAAGCTTTCTTT. Encoded protein: CASSDTGTEAFF.